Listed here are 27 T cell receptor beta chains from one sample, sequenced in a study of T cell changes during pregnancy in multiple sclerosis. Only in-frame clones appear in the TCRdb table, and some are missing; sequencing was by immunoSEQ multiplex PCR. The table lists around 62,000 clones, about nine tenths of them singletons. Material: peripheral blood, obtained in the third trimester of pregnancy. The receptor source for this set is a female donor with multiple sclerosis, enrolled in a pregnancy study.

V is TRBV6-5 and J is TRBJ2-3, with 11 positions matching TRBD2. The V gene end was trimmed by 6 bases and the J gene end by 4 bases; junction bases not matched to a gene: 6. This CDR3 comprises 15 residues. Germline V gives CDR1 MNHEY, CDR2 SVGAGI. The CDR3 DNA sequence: TGTGCCAGCAGACCCCTAGCGGGAGGAGCAGATACGCAGTATTTT. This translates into CASRPLAGGADTQYF.

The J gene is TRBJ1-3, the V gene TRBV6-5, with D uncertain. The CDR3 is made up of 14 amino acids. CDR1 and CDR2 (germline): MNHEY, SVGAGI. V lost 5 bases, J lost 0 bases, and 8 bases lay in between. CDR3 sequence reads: CASSTGDSGNTIYF. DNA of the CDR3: TGTGCCAGCAGTACGGGTGACTCTGGAAACACCATATATTTT.

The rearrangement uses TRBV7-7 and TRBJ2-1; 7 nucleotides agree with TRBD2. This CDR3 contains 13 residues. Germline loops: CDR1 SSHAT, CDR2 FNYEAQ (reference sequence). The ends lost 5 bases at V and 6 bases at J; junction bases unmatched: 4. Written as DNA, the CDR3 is TGTGCCAGCAGCCTCCAGCGGGGCAATGAGCAGTTCTTC. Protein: CASSLQRGNEQFF.

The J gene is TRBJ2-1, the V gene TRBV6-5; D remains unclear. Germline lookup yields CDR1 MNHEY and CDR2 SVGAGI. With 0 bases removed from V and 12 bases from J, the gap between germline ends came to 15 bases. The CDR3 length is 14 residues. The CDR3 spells CASSYSLSLGVQFF. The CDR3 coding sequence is TGTGCCAGCAGTTACTCCCTATCCCTTGGAGTGCAGTTCTTC.

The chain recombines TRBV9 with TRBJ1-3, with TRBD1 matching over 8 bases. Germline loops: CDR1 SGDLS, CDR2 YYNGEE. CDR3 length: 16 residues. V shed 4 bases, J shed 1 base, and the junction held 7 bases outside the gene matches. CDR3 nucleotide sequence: TGTGCCAGCAGCCCCCGGACAGGGTGGTCTGGAAACACCATATATTTT. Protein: CASSPRTGWSGNTIYF. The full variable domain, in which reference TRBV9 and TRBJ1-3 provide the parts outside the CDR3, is DSGVTQTPKHLITATGQRVTLRCSPRSGDLSVYWYQQSLDQGLQFLIQYYNGEERAKGNILERFSAQQFPDLHSELNLSSLELGDSALYFCASSPRTGWSGNTIYFGEGSWLTVV.

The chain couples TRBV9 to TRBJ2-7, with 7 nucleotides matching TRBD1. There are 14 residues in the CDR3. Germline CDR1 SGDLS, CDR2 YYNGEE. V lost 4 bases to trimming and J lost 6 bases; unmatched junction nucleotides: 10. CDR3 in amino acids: CASSKTGTDAEQYF. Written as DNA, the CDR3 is TGTGCCAGCAGCAAAACCGGGACAGACGCCGAGCAGTACTTC.

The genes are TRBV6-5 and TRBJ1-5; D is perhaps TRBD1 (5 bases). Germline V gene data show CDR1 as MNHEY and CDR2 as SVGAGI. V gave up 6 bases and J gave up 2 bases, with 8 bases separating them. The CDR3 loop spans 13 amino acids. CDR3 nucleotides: TGTGCCAGCAGCCCCAGGGGCAATCAGCCCCAGCATTTT. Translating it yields CASSPRGNQPQHF.

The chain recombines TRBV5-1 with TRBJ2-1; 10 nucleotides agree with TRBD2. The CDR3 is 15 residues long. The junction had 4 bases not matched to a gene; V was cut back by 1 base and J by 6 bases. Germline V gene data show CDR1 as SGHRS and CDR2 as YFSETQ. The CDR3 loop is CASSLSSGRSNEQFF. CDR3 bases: TGCGCCAGCAGCTTGTCTAGCGGGAGAAGCAATGAGCAGTTCTTC.

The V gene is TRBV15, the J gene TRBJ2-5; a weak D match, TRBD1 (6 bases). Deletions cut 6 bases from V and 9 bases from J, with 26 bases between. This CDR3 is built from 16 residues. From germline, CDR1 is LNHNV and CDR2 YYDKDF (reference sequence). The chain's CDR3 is CATRSGPGTMAMAQYF. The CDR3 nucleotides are TGTGCCACCAGATCTGGACCAGGGACAATGGCTATGGCCCAGTACTTC.

The CDR3 here is CASSQAQGAAETQYF. The CDR3 region has the DNA TGTGCCAGCAGCCAAGCCCAGGGGGCGGCGGAGACCCAGTACTTC. This sequence joins TRBV4-2 and TRBJ2-5; 8 bases map to TRBD1. V lost 1 base and J lost 5; bases outside the gene matches: 6. There are 15 residues in the CDR3. The germline gives CDR1 LGHNA, CDR2 YNFKEQ.

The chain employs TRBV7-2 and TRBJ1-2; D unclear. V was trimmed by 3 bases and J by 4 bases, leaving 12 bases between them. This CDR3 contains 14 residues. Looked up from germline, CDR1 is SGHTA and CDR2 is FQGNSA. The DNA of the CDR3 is TGTGCCAGCAGCTTCGACCCGACGGGCTATGGCTACACCTTC. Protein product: CASSFDPTGYGYTF.

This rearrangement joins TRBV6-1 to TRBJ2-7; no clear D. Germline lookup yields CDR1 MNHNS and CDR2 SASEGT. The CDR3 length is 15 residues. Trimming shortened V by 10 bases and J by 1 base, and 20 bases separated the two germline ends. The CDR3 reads CATHSTRFVSYEQYF. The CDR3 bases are TGTGCCACCCATTCGACAAGGTTTGTTTCCTACGAGCAGTACTTC.

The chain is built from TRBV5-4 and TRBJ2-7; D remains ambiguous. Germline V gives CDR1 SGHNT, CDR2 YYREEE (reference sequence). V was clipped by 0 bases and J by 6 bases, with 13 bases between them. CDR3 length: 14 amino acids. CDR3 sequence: CASSLDNSLGEQYF. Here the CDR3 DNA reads TGTGCCAGCAGCTTGGATAACAGCCTTGGCGAGCAGTACTTC.

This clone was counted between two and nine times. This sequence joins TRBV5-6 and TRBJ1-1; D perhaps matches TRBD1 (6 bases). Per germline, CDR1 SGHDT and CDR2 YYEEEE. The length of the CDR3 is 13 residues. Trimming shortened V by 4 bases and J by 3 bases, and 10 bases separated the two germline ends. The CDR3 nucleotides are TGTGCCAGCAGCATGGACAGTGACACTGAAGCTTTCTTT. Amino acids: CASSMDSDTEAFF.

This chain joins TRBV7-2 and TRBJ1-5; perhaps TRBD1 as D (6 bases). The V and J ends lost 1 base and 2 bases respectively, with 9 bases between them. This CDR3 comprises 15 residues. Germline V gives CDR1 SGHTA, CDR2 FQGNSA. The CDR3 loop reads CASSLVAGGNQPQHF. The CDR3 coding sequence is TGTGCCAGCAGCTTAGTCGCAGGGGGCAATCAGCCCCAGCATTTT.

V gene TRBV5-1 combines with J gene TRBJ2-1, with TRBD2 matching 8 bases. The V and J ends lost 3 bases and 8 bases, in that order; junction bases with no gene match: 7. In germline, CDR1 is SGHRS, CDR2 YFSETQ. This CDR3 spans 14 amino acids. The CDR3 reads CASSWGTSIDEQFF. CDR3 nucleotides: TGCGCCAGCAGCTGGGGGACTAGTATAGATGAGCAGTTCTTC.

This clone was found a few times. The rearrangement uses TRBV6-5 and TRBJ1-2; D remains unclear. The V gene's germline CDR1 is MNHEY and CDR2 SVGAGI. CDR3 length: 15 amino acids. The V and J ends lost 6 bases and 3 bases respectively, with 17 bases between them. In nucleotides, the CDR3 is TGTGCCAGCAGCCTTGACACGTCGAGGGACTATGGCTACACCTTC. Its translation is CASSLDTSRDYGYTF.

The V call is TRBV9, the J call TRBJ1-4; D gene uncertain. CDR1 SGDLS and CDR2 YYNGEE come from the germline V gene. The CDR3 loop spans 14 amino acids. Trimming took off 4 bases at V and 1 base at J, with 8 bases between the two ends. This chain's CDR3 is CASSPRETNEKLFF. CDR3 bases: TGTGCCAGCAGCCCCCGAGAAACTAATGAAAAACTGTTTTTT.

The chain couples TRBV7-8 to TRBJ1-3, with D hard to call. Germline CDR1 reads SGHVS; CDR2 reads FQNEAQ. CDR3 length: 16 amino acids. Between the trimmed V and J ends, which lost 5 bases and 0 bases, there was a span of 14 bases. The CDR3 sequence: CASSRLYPGSGNTIYF. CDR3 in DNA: TGTGCCAGCAGCAGGTTATACCCAGGCTCTGGAAACACCATATATTTT. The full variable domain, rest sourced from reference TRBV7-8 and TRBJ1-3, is GAGVSQSPRYKVAKRGQDVALRCDPISGHVSLFWYQQALGQGPEFLTYFQNEAQLDKSGLPSDRFFAERPEGSVSTLKIQRTQQEDSAVYLCASSRLYPGSGNTIYFGEGSWLTVV.

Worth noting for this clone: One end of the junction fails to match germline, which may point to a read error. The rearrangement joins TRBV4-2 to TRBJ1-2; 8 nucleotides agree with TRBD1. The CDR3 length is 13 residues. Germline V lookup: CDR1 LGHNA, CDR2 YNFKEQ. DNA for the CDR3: TGTGCCAGCAGCCACGACAGGGGAATAACCTTCAGCTTC. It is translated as CASSHDRGITFSF.

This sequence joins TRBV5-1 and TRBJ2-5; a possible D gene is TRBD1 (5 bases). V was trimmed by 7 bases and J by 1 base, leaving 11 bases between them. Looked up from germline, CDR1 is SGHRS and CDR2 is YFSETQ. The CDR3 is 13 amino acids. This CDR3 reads CASQDTFQETQYF. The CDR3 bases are TGCGCCAGCCAGGACACCTTCCAAGAGACCCAGTACTTC.

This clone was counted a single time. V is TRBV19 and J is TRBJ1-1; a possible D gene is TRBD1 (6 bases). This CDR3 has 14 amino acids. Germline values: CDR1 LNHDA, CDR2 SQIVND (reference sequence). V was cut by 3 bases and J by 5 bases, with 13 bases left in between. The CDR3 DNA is TGTGCCAGTAGTATGTTCACAGGGAGTACTGAAGCTTTCTTT. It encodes CASSMFTGSTEAFF.

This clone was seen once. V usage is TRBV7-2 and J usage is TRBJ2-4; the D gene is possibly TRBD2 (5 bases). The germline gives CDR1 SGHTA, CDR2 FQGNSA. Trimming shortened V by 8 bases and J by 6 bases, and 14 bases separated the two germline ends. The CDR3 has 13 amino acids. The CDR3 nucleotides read TGTGCCAGCGCCGAGGGTCCCTCAAACATTCAGTACTTC. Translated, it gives CASAEGPSNIQYF.

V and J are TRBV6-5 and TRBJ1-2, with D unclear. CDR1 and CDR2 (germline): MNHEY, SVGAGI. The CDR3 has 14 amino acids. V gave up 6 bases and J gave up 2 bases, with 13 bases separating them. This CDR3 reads CASRSLTLNYGYTF. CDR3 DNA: TGTGCCAGCAGATCATTGACACTCAACTATGGCTACACCTTC.

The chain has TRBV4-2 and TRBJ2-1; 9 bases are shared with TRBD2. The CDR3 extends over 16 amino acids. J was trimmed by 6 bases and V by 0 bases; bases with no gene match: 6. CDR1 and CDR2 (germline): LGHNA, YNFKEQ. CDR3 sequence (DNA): TGTGCCAGCAGCCAAGAGGGCGGGGGGGAAATCAATGAGCAGTTCTTC. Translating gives CASSQEGGGEINEQFF.

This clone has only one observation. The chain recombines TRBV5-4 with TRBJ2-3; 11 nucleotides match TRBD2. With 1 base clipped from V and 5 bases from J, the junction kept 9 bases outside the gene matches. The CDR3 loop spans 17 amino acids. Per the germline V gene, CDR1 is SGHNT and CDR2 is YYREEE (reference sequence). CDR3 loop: CASSLPSGGPREDTQYF. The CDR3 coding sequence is TGTGCCAGCAGCTTGCCTAGCGGGGGGCCCCGTGAAGATACGCAGTATTTT.

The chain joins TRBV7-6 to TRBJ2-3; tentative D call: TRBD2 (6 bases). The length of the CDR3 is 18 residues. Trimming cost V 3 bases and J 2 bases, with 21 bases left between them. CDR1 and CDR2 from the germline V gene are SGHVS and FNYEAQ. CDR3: CASSLAGTVGGFTDTQYF. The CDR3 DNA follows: TGTGCCAGCAGCTTGGCAGGGACGGTGGGGGGATTCACAGATACGCAGTATTTT.